This passage covers 16 T cell receptor beta chains from one sample sequenced in a study of cytomegalovirus exposure and HLA in healthy donors (dated by TCRdb to about 2017). Library preparation was by the immunoSEQ multiplex PCR assay. The multiplex PCR relied on a mix of 60 forward primers for TCR Vbeta segments and 13 reverse primers for TCR Jbeta segments. In TCRdb, the immuneACCESS table is reduced to in-frame sequences with V and J assigned. These tables do not hold every clone; where another copy was compared, an unresolved V gene accounts for under half, and the others remain unexplained. Here the sample has about 93,000 clones; nearly 80% occur a single time. Approximately 3% of the sample is taken by the ten largest. The sequenced sample was PBMCs. The origin of the receptors is a woman aged 35 to 49 in good health and CMV-seronegative.

The chain is built from TRBV7-9 and TRBJ2-1, with 10 bases aligning to TRBD2. The V gene end was trimmed by 4 bases and the J gene end by 5 bases; junction bases not matched to a gene: 11. From germline, CDR1 is SEHNR and CDR2 FQNEAQ (reference sequence). CDR3 length equals 17 residues. The CDR3 nucleotides are TGTGCCAGCAGCTCCCGAGGGGGGACTAGCGTACACAATGAGCAGTTCTTC. The encoded protein is CASSSRGGTSVHNEQFF.

This chain uses TRBV7-8 with TRBJ2-1; 7 bases agree with TRBD2. V was pared by 4 bases and J by 4 bases, with 7 bases of the junction left unmatched. The germline V gene has CDR1 SGHVS and CDR2 FQNEAQ. There are 15 residues in the CDR3. The CDR3 DNA reads TGTGCCAGCAGCTACCGCACTAGCGTATACAATGAGCAGTTCTTC. This translates into CASSYRTSVYNEQFF.

The chain couples TRBV6-1 to TRBJ1-5; D is ambiguous. Trimming removed 6 bases at V and 9 bases at J, with 15 bases between. Germline CDR1 reads MNHNS; CDR2 reads SASEGT. The CDR3 totals 13 residues. CDR3 DNA: TGTGCCAGCAGCCAAGAAGAGGATTTGCCCCAGCATTTT. Its translation: CASSQEEDLPQHF.

This clone was found a few times. The gene calls are TRBV2 and TRBJ2-1, with D possibly matching TRBD2 (6 bases). The V and J ends lost 7 bases and 8 bases respectively, with 15 bases between them. CDR1 and CDR2 (germline): SNHLY, FYNNEI. This CDR3 comprises 13 residues. CDR3 in amino acids: CASMKPSVDEQFF. CDR3 nucleotide sequence: TGTGCCAGCATGAAGCCTAGCGTCGATGAGCAGTTCTTC.

V usage is TRBV6-1 and J usage is TRBJ1-2; possibly TRBD1 for D (5 bases). Germline CDR1 reads MNHNS; CDR2 reads SASEGT. Trimming took off 2 bases at V and 5 bases at J, with 9 bases between the two ends. The length of the CDR3 is 13 residues. The CDR3 protein is CASSERGGYGYTF. The CDR3 coding sequence is TGTGCCAGCAGTGAACGGGGGGGGTATGGCTACACCTTC.

This chain joins TRBV28 and TRBJ1-2; 8 nucleotides match TRBD1. CDR1 is MDHEN and CDR2 is SYDVKM in the germline V gene. Trimming cost V 2 bases and J 6 bases; bases outside gene matches: 20. The CDR3 is 19 amino acids. The CDR3 here is CASSLVLPTGEGNGNGYTF. In DNA form, the CDR3 reads TGTGCCAGCAGTTTAGTTCTCCCGACAGGGGAAGGGAATGGGAATGGCTACACCTTC.

DNA of the CDR3: TGTGCCAGCAGTTACGGGCTAGCGGGAGTAGACAATGAGCAGTTCTTC. This translates into CASSYGLAGVDNEQFF. J is TRBJ2-1 and V is TRBV6-5, with TRBD2 matching over 10 bases. This CDR3 comprises 16 residues. CDR1 and CDR2 from the germline V gene are MNHEY and SVGAGI. V dropped 2 bases and J dropped 5; count of bases not matched to a gene: 6.

The chain combines TRBV28 with TRBJ1-1; the D gene is possibly TRBD1 (5 bases). Trimming stripped 2 bases from V and 6 bases from J, with 13 bases between. This CDR3 has 14 amino acids. Looked up from germline, CDR1 is MDHEN and CDR2 is SYDVKM. The CDR3 sequence is CASSLQGSFAEAFF. The CDR3, as DNA: TGTGCCAGCAGTTTACAGGGTAGTTTTGCTGAAGCTTTCTTT.

The rearrangement links TRBV18 to TRBJ2-7; no clear D gene. The germline gives CDR1 KGHSH, CDR2 LQKENI. The CDR3 length is 13 residues. V lost 3 bases and J lost 3, with 9 bases in between. CDR3 sequence (DNA): TGTGCCAGCTCACCCTCGGTGCTCTACGAGCAGTACTTC. This gives the protein CASSPSVLYEQYF.

The V call is TRBV6-6, the J call TRBJ2-1; possibly TRBD2 for D (6 bases). V was clipped by 0 bases and J by 8 bases, with 14 bases between them. CDR1 MNHNY and CDR2 SVGAGI come from the germline V gene (reference sequence). The CDR3 covers 15 residues. The CDR3 loop reads CASSYSGGIRDEQFF. DNA for the CDR3: TGTGCCAGCAGTTACTCTGGCGGGATAAGGGATGAGCAGTTCTTC.

V usage is TRBV28 and J usage is TRBJ2-1; 7 bases line up with TRBD2. V shed 6 bases and J 3 bases; nucleotides not matched to a gene: 5. From germline, CDR1 is MDHEN and CDR2 SYDVKM. This CDR3 is built from 14 residues. In DNA form, the CDR3 reads TGTGCCAGCAGGTTGGAGCGGGACTACAATGAGCAGTTCTTC. Translation: CASRLERDYNEQFF.

Here the CDR3 reads CASSPGGVGGTEAFF. DNA for the CDR3: TGCGCCAGCAGCCCCGGGGGGGTTGGGGGGACTGAAGCTTTCTTT. J is TRBJ1-1 and V is TRBV4-1; D perhaps matches TRBD1 (5 bases). Per germline, CDR1 MGHRA and CDR2 YSYEKL. V dropped 4 bases and J dropped 5 bases, with 17 bases sitting between them. The CDR3 has 15 amino acids.

This chain connects TRBV28 to TRBJ2-1; TRBD2 matches at 7 bases. CDR3 length: 16 residues. Per germline, CDR1 MDHEN and CDR2 SYDVKM. V lost 2 bases and J lost 10; bases outside the gene matches: 14. This CDR3 reads CASSLRGGSSLGEQFF. The DNA for the CDR3 is TGTGCCAGCAGTTTAAGGGGCGGGAGCTCTCTCGGGGAGCAGTTCTTC.

The chain combines TRBV11-3 with TRBJ2-3; 11 nucleotides match TRBD2. The length of the CDR3 is 14 residues. The germline V gene has CDR1 SGHNT and CDR2 YENEEA. V dropped 8 bases and J dropped 5; count of bases not matched to a gene: 6. The CDR3 region is CASASGRTGDTQYF. The CDR3 nucleotides are TGTGCCAGCGCTAGCGGGAGGACGGGAGATACGCAGTATTTT.

The chain carries TRBV5-4 and TRBJ2-7; 8 positions agree with TRBD1. The CDR3 extends over 14 amino acids. Germline-derived CDR1 and CDR2 are SGHNT and YYREEE (reference sequence). V lost 5 bases and J lost 2; bases outside the gene matches: 6. CDR3 coding DNA: TGTGCCAGCAGTCGGACAGGGATCACCTACGAGCAGTACTTC. This codes for CASSRTGITYEQYF.

J is TRBJ1-1 and V is TRBV18; TRBD1 matches 7 bases. V dropped 2 bases and J dropped 1; count of bases not matched to a gene: 16. The CDR3 loop spans 19 amino acids. CDR1 is KGHSH and CDR2 is LQKENI in the germline V gene. Here the CDR3 DNA reads TGTGCCAGCTCACCAGATAGGGGGCTATTATTTGTGGGGAACACTGAAGCTTTCTTT. It specifies CASSPDRGLLFVGNTEAFF.